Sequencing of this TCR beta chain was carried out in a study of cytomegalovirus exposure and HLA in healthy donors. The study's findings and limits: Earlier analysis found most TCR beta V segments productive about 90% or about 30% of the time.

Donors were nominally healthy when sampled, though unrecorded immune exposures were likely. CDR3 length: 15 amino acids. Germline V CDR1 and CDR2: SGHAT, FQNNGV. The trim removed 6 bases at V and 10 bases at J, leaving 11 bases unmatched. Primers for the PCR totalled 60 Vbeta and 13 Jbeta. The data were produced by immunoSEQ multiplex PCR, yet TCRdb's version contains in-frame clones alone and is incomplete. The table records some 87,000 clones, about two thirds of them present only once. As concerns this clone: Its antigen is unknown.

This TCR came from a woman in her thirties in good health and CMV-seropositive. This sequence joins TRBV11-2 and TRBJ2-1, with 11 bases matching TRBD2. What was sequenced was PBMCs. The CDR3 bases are TGTGCCAGCAGTTTGACTAGCGGGGCTGTCGGGGAGCAGTTCTTC. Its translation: CASSLTSGAVGEQFF.